This T cell receptor (beta chain) was captured in a study of T-cell memory formation after mild COVID-19. Study-wide background: Largely donor-specific TCR clusters were found. Study conclusions and caveats: CD8+ contracting clones occupied EMRA, while CD4+ ones occupied mainly CM and EM.

Only a few counts were recorded for this clonotype. The antigen is undetermined. The CDR3 length is 12 residues. Trimming removed 5 bases at V and 5 bases at J, with 9 bases between. The germline gives CDR1 SEHNR, CDR2 FQNEAQ (reference sequence). TCRdb called the 5' RACE reads again in MiXCR, with one record for every CDR3 protein. This sample has some 97,000 distinct CDR3 sequences; 11% occur once, and the top ten carry approximately 39%. The clonotype originates from a man younger than 35 who had mild COVID-19 (a few samples of this study predate the infection). Cell type and time point are not known. The chain recombines TRBV7-9 with TRBJ2-5; no clear D gene. Material for sequencing was PBMCs or a T cell subset sorted from them (not recorded which). In DNA form, the CDR3 reads TGTGCCAGCAGCCTACCCTGGGAGACCCAGTACTTC. Translated, it gives CASSLPWETQYF. The complete variable domain, with remaining parts taken from reference TRBV7-9 and TRBJ2-5, reads DTGVSQNPRHKITKRGQNVTFRCDPISEHNRLYWYRQTLGQGPEFLTYFQNEAQLEKSRLLSDRFSAERPKGSFSTLEIQRTEQGDSAMYLCASSLPWETQYFGPGTRLLVL.